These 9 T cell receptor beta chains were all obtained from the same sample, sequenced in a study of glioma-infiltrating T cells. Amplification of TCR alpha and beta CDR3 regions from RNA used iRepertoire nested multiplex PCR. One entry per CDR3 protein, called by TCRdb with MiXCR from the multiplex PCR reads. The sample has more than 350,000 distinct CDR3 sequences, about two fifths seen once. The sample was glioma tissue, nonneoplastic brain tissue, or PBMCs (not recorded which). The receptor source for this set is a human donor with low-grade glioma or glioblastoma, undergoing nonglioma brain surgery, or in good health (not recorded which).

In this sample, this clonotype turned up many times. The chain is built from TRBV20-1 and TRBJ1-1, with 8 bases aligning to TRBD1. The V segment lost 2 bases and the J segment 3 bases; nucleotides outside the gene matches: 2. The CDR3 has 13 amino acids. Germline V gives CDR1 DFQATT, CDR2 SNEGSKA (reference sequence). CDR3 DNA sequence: TGCAGTGCTAGAAAGACAGGGGACACTGAAGCTTTCTTT. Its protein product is CSARKTGDTEAFF.

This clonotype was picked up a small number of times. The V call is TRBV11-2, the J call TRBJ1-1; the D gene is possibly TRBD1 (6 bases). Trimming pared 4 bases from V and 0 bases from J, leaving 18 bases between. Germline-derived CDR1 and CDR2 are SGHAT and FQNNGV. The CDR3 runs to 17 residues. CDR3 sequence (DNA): TGTGCCAGCAGCTACCGAGGCGGGGGCGGCGTGAACACTGAAGCTTTCTTT. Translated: CASSYRGGGGVNTEAFF.

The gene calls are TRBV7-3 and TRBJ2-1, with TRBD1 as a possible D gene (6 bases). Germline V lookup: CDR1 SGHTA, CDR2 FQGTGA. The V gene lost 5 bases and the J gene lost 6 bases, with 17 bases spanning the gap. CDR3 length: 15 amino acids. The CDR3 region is CASSLTGLIGNEQFF. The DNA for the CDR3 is TGTGCCAGCAGCCTGACAGGCCTCATCGGCAATGAGCAGTTCTTC.

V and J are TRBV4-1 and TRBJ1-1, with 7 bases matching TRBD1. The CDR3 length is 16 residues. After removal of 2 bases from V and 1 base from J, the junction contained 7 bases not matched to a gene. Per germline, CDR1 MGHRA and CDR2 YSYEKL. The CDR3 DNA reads TGCGCCAGCAGCCAAAACAGGGGACTTAAGAACACTGAAGCTTTCTTT. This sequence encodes CASSQNRGLKNTEAFF.

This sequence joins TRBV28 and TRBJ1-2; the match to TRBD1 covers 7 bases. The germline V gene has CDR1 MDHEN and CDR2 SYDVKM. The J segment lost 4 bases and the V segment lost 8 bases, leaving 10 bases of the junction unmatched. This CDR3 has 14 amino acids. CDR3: CASRHRGSVYGYTF. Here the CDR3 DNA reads TGTGCCAGCCGTCACAGGGGATCGGTCTATGGCTACACCTTC.

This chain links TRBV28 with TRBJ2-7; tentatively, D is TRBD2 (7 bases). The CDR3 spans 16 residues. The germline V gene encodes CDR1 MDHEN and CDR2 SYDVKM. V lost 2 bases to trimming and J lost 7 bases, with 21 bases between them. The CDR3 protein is CASSLRFRGAYNEQYF. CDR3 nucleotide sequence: TGTGCCAGCAGTTTACGTTTCCGGGGGGCCTACAATGAGCAGTACTTC.

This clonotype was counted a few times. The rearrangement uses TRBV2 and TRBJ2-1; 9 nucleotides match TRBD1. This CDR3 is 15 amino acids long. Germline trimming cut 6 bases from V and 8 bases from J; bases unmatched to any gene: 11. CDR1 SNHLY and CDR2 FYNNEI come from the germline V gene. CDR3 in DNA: TGTGCCAGCAGCCTCGGGACAGGGCTCCAGCATGAGCAGTTCTTC. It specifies CASSLGTGLQHEQFF.

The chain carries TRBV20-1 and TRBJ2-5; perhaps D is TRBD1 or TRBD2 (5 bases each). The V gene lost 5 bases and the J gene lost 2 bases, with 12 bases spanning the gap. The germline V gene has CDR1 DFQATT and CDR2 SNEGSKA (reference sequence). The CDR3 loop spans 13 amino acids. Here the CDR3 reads CSALRDGQETQYF. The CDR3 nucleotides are TGCAGTGCTTTACGGGACGGACAAGAGACCCAGTACTTC.

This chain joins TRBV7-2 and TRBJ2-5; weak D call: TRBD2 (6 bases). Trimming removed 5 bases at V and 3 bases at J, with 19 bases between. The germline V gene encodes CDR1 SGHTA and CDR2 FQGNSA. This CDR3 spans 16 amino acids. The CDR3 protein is CASSPSGRPWEETQYF. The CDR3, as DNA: TGTGCCAGCAGCCCGTCAGGGAGGCCTTGGGAAGAGACCCAGTACTTC.